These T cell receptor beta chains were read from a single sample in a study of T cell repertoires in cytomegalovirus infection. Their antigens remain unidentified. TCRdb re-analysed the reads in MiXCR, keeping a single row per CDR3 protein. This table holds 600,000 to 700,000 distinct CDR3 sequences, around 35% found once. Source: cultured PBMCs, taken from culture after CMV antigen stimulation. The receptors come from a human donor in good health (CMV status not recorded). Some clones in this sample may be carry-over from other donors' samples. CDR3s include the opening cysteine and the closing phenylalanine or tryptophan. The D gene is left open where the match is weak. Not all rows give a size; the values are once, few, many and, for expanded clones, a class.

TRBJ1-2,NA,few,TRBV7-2,TGTGCCAGCAGCTTGCTGATCGGGCCCTATGGCTACACCTTC,CASSLLIGPYGYTF
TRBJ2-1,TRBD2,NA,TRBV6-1,TGTGCCAGCATCCTAACTAGCGGGAGATCGGATGAGCAGTTCTTC,CASILTSGRSDEQFF
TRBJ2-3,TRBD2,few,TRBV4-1,TGCGCCAGCAGCGCGATATTAGCGGGAGTTGGGGGTACGCAGTATTTT,CASSAILAGVGGTQYF
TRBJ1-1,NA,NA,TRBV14,TGTGCCAGCAGCCAAGTTAGTGAAGCTTTCTTT,CASSQVSEAFF
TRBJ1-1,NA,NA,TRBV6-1,TGTGCCAGCAGTACAAGGGGGGATGAAGCTTTCTTT,CASSTRGDEAFF
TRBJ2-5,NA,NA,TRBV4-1,TGCGCCAGCAGCCAAGGAATCGGGGGACTCCAACAAGAGACCCAGTACTTC,CASSQGIGGLQQETQYF
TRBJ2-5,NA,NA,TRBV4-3,TGCGCCAGCAGCCAAGATTACGGCCCGCGTGAGACCCAGTACTTC,CASSQDYGPRETQYF
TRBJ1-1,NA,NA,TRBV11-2,TGTGCCAGCAGCACCTCGTCATGGACTGAAGCTTTCTTT,CASSTSSWTEAFF
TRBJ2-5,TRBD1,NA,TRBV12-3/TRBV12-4,TGTGCCAGCAGTCTGAGGGACAGTGGGACCCAGTACTTC,CASSLRDSGTQYF
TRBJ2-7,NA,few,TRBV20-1,TGCAGTGCGGTCTCCTACGAGCAGTACTTC,CSAVSYEQYF
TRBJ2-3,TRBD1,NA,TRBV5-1,TGCGCCAGCAGCATACAGGGGACCCGCACAGATACGCAGTATTTT,CASSIQGTRTDTQYF
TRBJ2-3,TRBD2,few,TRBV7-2,TGTGCCAGCAGCTTAGCGTACCAGCGGGGGGGTCAAGATACGCAGTATTTT,CASSLAYQRGGQDTQYF
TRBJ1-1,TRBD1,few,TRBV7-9,TGTGCCAGCAGCCCCGTAGGGGGCAGGAAGAACACTGAAGCTTTCTTT,CASSPVGGRKNTEAFF
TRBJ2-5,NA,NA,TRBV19,TGTGCCAGTAGCACAGGACAGTTCCAAGAGACCCAGTACTTC,CASSTGQFQETQYF
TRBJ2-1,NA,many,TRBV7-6,TGTGCCAGCAGCTTAGAGGTCTGGCATGAGCAGTTCTTC,CASSLEVWHEQFF
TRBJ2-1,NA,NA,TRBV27,TGTGCCAGCACCCCTTCGCCGGGGCGAAATGAGCAGTTCTTC,CASTPSPGRNEQFF
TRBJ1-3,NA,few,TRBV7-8,TGTGCCAGCAGCTTAGCGTGGGCAGGGAAGGATCGGGGAAACACCATATATTTT,CASSLAWAGKDRGNTIYF
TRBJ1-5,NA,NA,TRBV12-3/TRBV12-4,TGTGCCAGCAGTTTTTCGAGGACTCAGCCCCAGCATTTT,CASSFSRTQPQHF
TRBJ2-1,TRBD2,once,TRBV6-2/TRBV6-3,TGTGCCAGCAGCCCCCGGGGCGGGAGCTACTTATACAATGAGCAGTTCTTC,CASSPRGGSYLYNEQFF
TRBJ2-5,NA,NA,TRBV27,TGTGCCAGCAGTCCGAGTTGGGGGAAAGAGACCCAGTACTTC,CASSPSWGKETQYF
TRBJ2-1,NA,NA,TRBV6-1,TGTGCCAGCAGTTTTCTAGGACAGGGAGGGAGGGGAAGGTCCTACAATGAGCAGTTCTTC,CASSFLGQGGRGRSYNEQFF
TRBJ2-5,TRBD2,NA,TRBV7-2,TGTGCCAGCAGCATATGGGGCGGGGGGACGAAAGAGACCCAGTACTTC,CASSIWGGGTKETQYF
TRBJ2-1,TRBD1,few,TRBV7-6,TGTGCCAGCAGCCCTTCAGGGGGCTTCCCCTACAATGAGCAGTTCTTC,CASSPSGGFPYNEQFF
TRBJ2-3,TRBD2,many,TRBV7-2,TGTGCCAGCAGCCCAAGACTAGCGGGAGTCCCAGATACGCAGTATTTT,CASSPRLAGVPDTQYF
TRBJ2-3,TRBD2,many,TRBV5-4,TGTGCCAGCAGCCCGACCGGGACTAGCCGTGCAGATACGCAGTATTTT,CASSPTGTSRADTQYF
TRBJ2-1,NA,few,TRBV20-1,TGCAGTGCTAGTAGAGCCCCCCCTGGGCATGCCTCCTACAATGAGCAGTTCTTC,CSASRAPPGHASYNEQFF
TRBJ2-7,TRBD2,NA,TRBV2,TGTGTCAGCAGTGGGAATTCAGCGGGAGGGCCGGACGAGCAGTACTTC,CVSSGNSAGGPDEQYF
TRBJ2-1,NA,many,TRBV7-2,TGTGCCAGCAGCCCCACAGTTGGTCCCTACAATGAGCAGTTCTTC,CASSPTVGPYNEQFF
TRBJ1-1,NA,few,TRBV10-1,TGCGCCAGCACGCCCTCACTTGAAGCTTTCTTT,CASTPSLEAFF
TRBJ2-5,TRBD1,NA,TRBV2,TGTGCCAGCGGTGGACAGGGGAAAGAGACCCAGTACTTC,CASGGQGKETQYF
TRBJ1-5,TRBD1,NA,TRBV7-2,TGTGCCAGCAGCCAAGCAGGGGGCAGGGATCAGCCCCAGCATTTT,CASSQAGGRDQPQHF
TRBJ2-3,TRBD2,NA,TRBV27,TGTGCCAGCAGCTCATGGGGGGGTGACACAGATACGCAGTATTTT,CASSSWGGDTDTQYF
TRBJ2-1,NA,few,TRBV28,TGTGCCAGCAGTTTATGGGTTGGTGGGAATGAGCAGTTCTTC,CASSLWVGGNEQFF
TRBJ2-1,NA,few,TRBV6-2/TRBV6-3,TGTGCCAGCAGTTTGGACAGCGCCCTCTCCTACAATGAGCAGTTCTTC,CASSLDSALSYNEQFF
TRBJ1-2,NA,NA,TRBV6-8,TGTGCCAGCACTAAGTATGGCTACACCTTC,CASTKYGYTF
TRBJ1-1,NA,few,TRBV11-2,TGTGCCAGCAGCCTTACAGGGATCGGGGAGGGCACTGAAGCTTTCTTT,CASSLTGIGEGTEAFF
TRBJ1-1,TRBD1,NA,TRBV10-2,TGCGCCAGCAGTGAGCGCCCGGGACAGGGGGTGGAAAGAGCTTTCTTT,CASSERPGQGVERAFF
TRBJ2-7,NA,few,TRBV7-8,TGTGCCAGCAGCTCCTACAGGGTCCTACCCTACGAGCAGTACTTC,CASSSYRVLPYEQYF
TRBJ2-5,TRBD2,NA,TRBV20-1,TGCAGTGCTAGTGGATTAGCGGGAACAGAGACCCAGTACTTC,CSASGLAGTETQYF
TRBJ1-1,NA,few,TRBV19,TGTGCCAGTAGTTCCGCCGGGCCCTCCTTGGTAAGGAACACTGAAGCTTTCTTT,CASSSAGPSLVRNTEAFF
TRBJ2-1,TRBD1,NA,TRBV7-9,TGTGCCAGCAGCAGTACGACAGGGATCCATGAGCAGTTCTTC,CASSSTTGIHEQFF
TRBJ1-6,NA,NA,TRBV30,TGTGCCTGGAGTGTCTCAGGGGTTGGATCACCCCTCCACTTT,CAWSVSGVGSPLHF
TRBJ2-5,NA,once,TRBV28,TGTGCCAGCAGCGAAAACAGGGAGACCCAGTACTTC,CASSENRETQYF
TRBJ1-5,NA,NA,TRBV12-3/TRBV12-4,TGTGCCAGCAGTTCCCCCGGAGAGAAAAGTCAGCCCCAGCATTTT,CASSSPGEKSQPQHF
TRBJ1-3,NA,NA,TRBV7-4,TGTGCCAGCAGCTCACCCGCTGGGGGAAACACCATATATTTT,CASSSPAGGNTIYF
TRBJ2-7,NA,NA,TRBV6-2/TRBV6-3,TGTGCCAGCAGCGCCAAAATTCACCGGCCCTCCTACGAGCAGTACTTC,CASSAKIHRPSYEQYF
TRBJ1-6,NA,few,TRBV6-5,TGTGCCAGCGGAGTCAGCTCCTATAATTCACCCCTCCACTTT,CASGVSSYNSPLHF
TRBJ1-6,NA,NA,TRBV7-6,TGTGCCAGCAGCCGCCATGTAGGTGAAAATTCACCCCTCCACTTT,CASSRHVGENSPLHF
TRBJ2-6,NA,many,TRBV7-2,TGTGCCAGCAACTTAGGACTCGCCAACTCTGGGGCCAACGTCCTGACTTTC,CASNLGLANSGANVLTF
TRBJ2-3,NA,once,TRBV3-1,TGTGCCAGCAGCCATCGGACCCCGGGCGGTGCAGATACGCAGTATTTT,CASSHRTPGGADTQYF
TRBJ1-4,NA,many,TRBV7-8,TGTGCCAGCAGCACGGCCCGGGTTACTAATGAAAAACTGTTTTTT,CASSTARVTNEKLFF